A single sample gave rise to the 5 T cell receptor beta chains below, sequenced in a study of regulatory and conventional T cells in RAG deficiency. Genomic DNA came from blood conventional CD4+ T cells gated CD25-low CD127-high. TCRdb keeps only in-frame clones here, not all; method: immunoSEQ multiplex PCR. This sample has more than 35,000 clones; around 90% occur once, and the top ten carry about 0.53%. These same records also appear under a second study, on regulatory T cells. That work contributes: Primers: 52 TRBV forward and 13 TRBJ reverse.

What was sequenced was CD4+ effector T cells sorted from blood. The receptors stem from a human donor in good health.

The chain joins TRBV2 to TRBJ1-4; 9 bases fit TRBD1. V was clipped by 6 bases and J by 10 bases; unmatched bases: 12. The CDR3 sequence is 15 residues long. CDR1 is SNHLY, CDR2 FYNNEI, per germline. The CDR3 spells CASSLPTGGPGKLFF. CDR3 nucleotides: TGTGCCAGCAGCCTACCGACAGGGGGGCCAGGAAAACTGTTTTTT.

The CDR3 loop reads CAIGQGMQPQHF. CDR3 coding DNA: TGTGCCATCGGACAGGGCATGCAGCCCCAGCATTTT. V is TRBV10-3 and J is TRBJ1-5, with TRBD1 matching 8 bases. The J segment lost 7 bases and the V segment lost 8 bases, leaving 4 bases of the junction unmatched. There are 12 residues in the CDR3. From germline, CDR1 is ENHRY and CDR2 SYGVKD.

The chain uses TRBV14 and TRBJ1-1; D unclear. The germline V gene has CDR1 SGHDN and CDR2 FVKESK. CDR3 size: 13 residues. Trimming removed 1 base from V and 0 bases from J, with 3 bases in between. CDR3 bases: TGTGCCAGCAGCCAAGCTTTGAACACTGAAGCTTTCTTT. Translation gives CASSQALNTEAFF.

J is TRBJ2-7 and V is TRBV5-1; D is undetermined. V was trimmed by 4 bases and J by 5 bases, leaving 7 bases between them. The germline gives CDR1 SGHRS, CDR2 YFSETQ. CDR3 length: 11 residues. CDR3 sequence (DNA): TGCGCCAGCAGCCTCGGTGACGAGCAGTACTTC. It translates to CASSLGDEQYF.

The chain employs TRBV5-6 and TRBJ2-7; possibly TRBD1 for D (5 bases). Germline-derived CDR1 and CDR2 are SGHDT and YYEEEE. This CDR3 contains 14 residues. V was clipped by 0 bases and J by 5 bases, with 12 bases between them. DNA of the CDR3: TGTGCCAGCAGCTTGGCTGGGGCTCCAAACGAGCAGTACTTC. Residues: CASSLAGAPNEQYF.